These T cell receptor beta chains were read from a single sample in a study of blood T cell repertoires in COVID-19. Using immunoSEQ multiplex PCR, the repertoire was profiled, and TCRdb retains in-frame clones only, with some absent. This sample has approximately 98,000 clones, with about 83% found just once. Material for sequencing was peripheral blood. The source is a woman between 65 and 79 years old with acute or convalescent COVID-19. The CDR3 runs from the conserved cysteine through the conserved F or W. A D gene is named only where the DNA matches it firmly. Size is stated for part of the rows, as once, few or many counts, or as a class when the clone is expanded.

v_gene	abundance	d_gene	len	j_gene	CDR3aa	CDR3nt
TRBV9	.	.	13	TRBJ2-3	CASSVGLPDTQYF	TGTGCCAGCAGCGTAGGGCTCCCAGATACGCAGTATTTT
TRBV24-1	once	TRBD2	16	TRBJ2-1	CATSDLRLAGEGEQFF	TGTGCCACCAGTGATTTGCGACTAGCCGGGGAGGGTGAGCAGTTCTTC
TRBV29-1	.	.	14	TRBJ2-5	CSVVPGSVIETQYF	TGCAGCGTTGTGCCCGGGTCCGTAATAGAGACCCAGTACTTC
TRBV2	.	TRBD1	14	TRBJ1-1	CASRELSGGTEAFF	TGTGCCAGCAGGGAATTATCAGGGGGCACTGAAGCTTTCTTT
TRBV6-6	.	TRBD1	16	TRBJ1-3	CASSYGGQGKGNTIYF	TGTGCCAGCAGTTACGGGGGACAGGGGAAGGGAAACACCATATATTTT
TRBV24-1	once	TRBD2	15	TRBJ2-2	CATSDRGLFSGELFF	TGTGCCACCAGTGATCGGGGACTATTTTCCGGGGAGCTGTTTTTT
TRBV7-2	.	.	16	TRBJ2-3	CASSLWASAPTDTQYF	TGTGCCAGCAGCTTATGGGCTAGCGCTCCAACAGATACGCAGTATTTT
TRBV10-3	few	TRBD1	14	TRBJ1-2	CAIRGDRTDYGYTF	TGTGCCATCAGGGGGGACAGGACCGACTATGGCTACACCTTC
TRBV24-1	.	.	17	TRBJ2-1	CATSDPSRRSSYNEQFF	TGTGCCACCAGTGATCCCAGTAGGAGGAGCTCCTACAATGAGCAGTTCTTC
TRBV10-3	.	.	14	TRBJ2-7	CAISEVVSTYEQYF	TGTGCCATCAGTGAGGTAGTCTCAACCTACGAGCAGTACTTC
TRBV7-3	once	.	16	TRBJ2-6	CASSPTGSAGANVLTF	TGTGCCAGCAGTCCCACAGGGTCCGCTGGGGCCAACGTCCTGACTTTC
TRBV18	.	.	16	TRBJ1-1	CASSPLGFSGNTEAFF	TGTGCCAGCTCACCACTTGGATTTAGCGGCAACACTGAAGCTTTCTTT
TRBV4-1	.	TRBD2	17	TRBJ2-3	CASSDASGTVGTDTQYF	TGCGCCAGCAGTGACGCTAGCGGGACAGTTGGCACAGATACGCAGTATTTT
TRBV11-2	.	TRBD2	16	TRBJ2-3	CASSLSSGGVTDTQYF	TGTGCCAGCAGCTTATCATCCGGGGGGGTCACAGATACGCAGTATTTT
TRBV5-6	.	TRBD1	16	TRBJ1-6	CASSTDRGNINSPLHF	TGTGCCAGCAGCACTGACAGGGGGAATATTAATTCACCCCTCCACTTT
TRBV7-3	.	.	14	TRBJ1-1	CASSLTHSNTEAFF	TGTGCCAGCAGCTTAACCCACAGCAACACTGAAGCTTTCTTT
TRBV7-9	once	TRBD1	16	TRBJ2-7	CASSLVGQGLTVEQYF	TGTGCCAGCAGCTTAGTAGGACAGGGGTTAACCGTCGAGCAGTACTTC
TRBV28	.	TRBD1	15	TRBJ1-2	CASSVTGPSNYGYTF	TGTGCCAGCAGTGTGACAGGGCCGTCGAACTATGGCTACACCTTC
TRBV2	.	TRBD2	14	TRBJ2-3	CASSGGTSGDTQYF	TGTGCCAGCAGTGGGGGGACTAGCGGAGATACGCAGTATTTT
TRBV5-1	.	TRBD1	15	TRBJ2-1	CASSLGSDRGNEQFF	TGCGCCAGCAGCTTGGGGTCAGACAGGGGAAATGAGCAGTTCTTC
TRBV2	.	.	14	TRBJ1-4	CASRFAAGGEKLFF	TGTGCCAGCAGATTCGCCGCGGGGGGGGAAAAACTGTTTTTT
TRBV29-1	.	.	11	TRBJ2-5	CSVEKRETQYF	TGCAGCGTTGAAAAGCGGGAGACCCAGTACTTC
TRBV6-5	.	TRBD1	13	TRBJ1-2	CASSSGTGRPYTF	TGTGCCAGCAGCTCCGGGACAGGGAGACCCTACACCTTC
TRBV30	.	.	13	TRBJ1-1	CAWRQGRNTEAFF	TGTGCCTGGAGACAGGGAAGGAACACTGAAGCTTTCTTT
TRBV19	.	.	14	TRBJ2-7	CASSSRGVSYEQYF	TGTGCCAGTAGTTCGAGAGGCGTATCCTACGAGCAGTACTTC
TRBV20-1	.	.	15	TRBJ1-5	CSASGGDLPRQPQHF	TGCAGTGCTAGTGGGGGAGACCTTCCACGGCAGCCCCAGCATTTT
TRBV28	.	TRBD1	20	TRBJ1-2	CASSGAGFGTGGLDNYGYTF	TGTGCCAGCTCGGGTGCGGGGTTCGGGACAGGGGGTCTCGATAACTATGGCTACACCTTC
TRBV6-5	.	.	15	TRBJ1-3	CASSSDIGSGNTIYF	TGTGCCAGCAGTTCCGACATTGGGTCTGGAAACACCATATATTTT
TRBV25-1	.	TRBD1	14	TRBJ2-2	CASNPTGAAGELFF	TGTGCCAGCAACCCGACAGGGGCGGCCGGGGAGCTGTTTTTT
TRBV6-2/TRBV6-3	.	.	14	TRBJ1-1	CASSYSGRRTEAFF	TGTGCCAGCAGTTACTCAGGGAGGAGGACTGAAGCTTTCTTT
TRBV28	.	.	15	TRBJ1-1	CASSLPPGTNTEAFF	TGTGCCAGCAGTCTACCCCCGGGAACCAACACTGAAGCTTTCTTT
TRBV6-5	.	.	16	TRBJ2-7	CASSYRSGLMIYEQYF	TGTGCCAGCAGTTACAGAAGTGGACTGATGATCTACGAGCAGTACTTC
TRBV28	.	.	16	TRBJ1-4	CASSIPTGTIGEKLFF	TGTGCCAGCAGTATCCCCACAGGGACAATCGGTGAAAAACTGTTTTTT
TRBV20-1	.	TRBD2	18	TRBJ2-3	CSASPSSGIISFTDTQYF	TGCAGTGCTAGTCCCTCTAGCGGGATAATTTCGTTCACAGATACGCAGTATTTT
TRBV9	.	.	15	TRBJ2-5	CASSVSGSAGETQYF	TGTGCCAGCAGCGTATCGGGATCCGCGGGGGAGACCCAGTACTTC
TRBV28	.	.	14	TRBJ1-1	CASTGGRGTDAAFF	TGTGCCAGCACTGGGGGGAGAGGGACCGACGCGGCTTTCTTT
TRBV5-6	.	TRBD1	15	TRBJ1-2	CASSSTGGRSGGYTF	TGTGCCAGCAGCTCAACAGGGGGCAGGTCCGGTGGCTACACCTTC
TRBV28	.	TRBD1	14	TRBJ1-4	CASRSQGGDEKLFF	TGTGCCAGCAGATCACAGGGGGGGGATGAAAAACTGTTTTTT
TRBV28	.	.	13	TRBJ1-4	CAGQRAPNEKLFF	TGTGCCGGTCAGCGGGCCCCTAATGAAAAACTGTTTTTT